This TCR beta chain was sequenced during a study of T-cell memory formation after mild COVID-19. Study context: Clusters were largely donor specific. General study points: The main location of contracting CD4+ clones was CM and EM, and that of contracting CD8+ clones was EMRA. Clones contracting across day 15 to 85 had a balanced CD4/CD8 profile; later expanding clones leaned CD4+.

V was clipped by 6 bases and J by 2 bases, with 16 bases between them. The germline V gene has CDR1 DFQATT and CDR2 SNEGSKA (reference sequence). The CDR3 has 14 amino acids. This clonotype has just a few counts. Its antigen remains unidentified. A single record per CDR3 protein comes from TCRdb applying MiXCR to the 5' RACE reads. The data show some 450,000 distinct CDR3 sequences, with roughly 18% seen just once and about 22% held by the top ten. What was sequenced was PBMCs or a T cell subset sorted from them (not recorded which). The chain recombines TRBV20-1 with TRBJ2-5; tentative D call: TRBD1 (6 bases). The sequence came from a man aged 18 to 29 who had mild COVID-19 (a few samples of this study predate the infection). Cell type and time point are not known. In DNA, the CDR3 is TGCAGTGCCCGCTCCGGGACATCTCAAGAGACCCAGTACTTC. As protein: CSARSGTSQETQYF.